What follows are 5 T cell receptor beta chains derived from one specimen sequenced in a study of shared clonotypes between healthy human individuals. Measured with immunoSEQ multiplex PCR; TCRdb has only the in-frame clones, and not every one. Among about 2.4 million clones, roughly 93% were seen once, and the ten largest hold about 0.38%. Sequenced sample: naive CD4+ T cells from PBMCs. Subset indicated: CD45RA+ positively selected. These TCRs come from a man aged 18 to 29 in good health. Some clones in this sample may be carry-over from other donors' samples.

V gene TRBV9 combines with J gene TRBJ2-7, with a weak D call TRBD2 (5 bases). The V end lost 4 bases, the J end lost 1 base, and 15 bases lay between the germline ends. Per the germline V gene, CDR1 is SGDLS and CDR2 is YYNGEE. The CDR3 runs 15 residues. CDR3 bases: TGTGCCAGCAGCACCCCGAGGGATGGGTCCTACGAGCAGTACTTC. Translation gives CASSTPRDGSYEQYF.

The chain couples TRBV9 to TRBJ2-3; 8 positions agree with TRBD1. This CDR3 is built from 15 residues. Germline CDR1 reads SGDLS; CDR2 reads YYNGEE. V shed 3 bases, J shed 2 bases, and the junction held 5 bases outside the gene matches. This CDR3 is CASSATGGPTDTQYF. CDR3 bases: TGTGCCAGCAGCGCTACAGGGGGACCCACAGATACGCAGTATTTT.

V gene TRBV27 combines with J gene TRBJ1-4; tentative D call: TRBD1 (6 bases). Germline CDR1 reads MNHEY; CDR2 reads SMNVEV (reference sequence). The V and J ends lost 5 bases and 0 bases respectively, with 13 bases between them. The CDR3 runs 16 residues. CDR3 in amino acids: CASSMDRISTNEKLFF. DNA for the CDR3: TGTGCCAGCAGTATGGACAGAATCTCAACTAATGAAAAACTGTTTTTT.

CDR3 in DNA: TGTGCCAGCAGTATCGGGACAGTCGGTCGGGAGACCCAGTACTTC. Translated: CASSIGTVGRETQYF. This chain connects TRBV6-6 to TRBJ2-5; 7 positions agree with TRBD1. This CDR3 is 15 amino acids long. Per germline, CDR1 MNHNY and CDR2 SVGAGI (reference sequence). Trimming took 5 bases from V and 5 from J; bases not matched to a gene: 11.

This chain uses TRBV14 with TRBJ1-1; D call uncertain. Trimming took off 1 base at V and 5 bases at J, with 5 bases between the two ends. The V gene's germline CDR1 is SGHDN and CDR2 FVKESK. The CDR3 is made up of 12 amino acids. CDR3 sequence: CASSQVWTEAFF. The CDR3 DNA is TGTGCCAGCAGCCAAGTATGGACTGAAGCTTTCTTT. Supplemented by reference TRBV14 and TRBJ1-1, the full variable domain reads EAGVTQFPSHSVIEKGQTVTLRCDPISGHDNLYWYRRVMGKEIKFLLHFVKESKQDESGMPNNRFLAERTGGTYSTLKVQPAELEDSGVYFCASSQVWTEAFFGQGTRLTVV.